Reported below is one TCR beta chain. This clonotype has at least ten counts. Its specific antigen is unknown. No per-base quality is available; no much larger clone lies one base away. Sequencing was performed on an Illumina HiSeq 1500. TCRdb took the public reads, trimmed them with fastp at Q25, ran MiXCR for clone calling and kept in-frame beta chains. When rows share a CDR3 protein, they turn into one entry using the most common DNA and genes. For this sample there are just under 550,000 distinct CDR3 sequences; around 27% appear just once. The top ten hold 13% of the sample. This entry comes from a study of T cell repertoires in cytomegalovirus infection (dated by TCRdb to the late 2010s). The study in broad terms: Donor HLA type was relevant to the analysis, because carriage of CMV infection together with the matching HLA type was indicated by public TCR beta signatures. The research as a whole found: In both this cohort and an independent roughly 350-donor cohort, the cumulative frequency of public TCR beta family members distinguished carriers of CMV infection plus the relevant HLA type. In the ex vivo response, HLA-C-restricted CMV-specific TCR beta clonotypes were dominant, and in two of eight donors the single most frequent clonotype came from this HLA-C-restricted group.

The trim is 0 bases for V and 5 bases for J, with a gap of 12 bases between the germline ends. For CDR1 and CDR2, the germline V gene lists MNHEY and SVGAGI. Inclusive of the bounding cysteine and phenylalanine, the CDR3 is 15 residues long. Only the CDR3 portion is preserved as DNA: 45 bases, with reading frame beginning at the first base. This clonotype was sampled from a human donor in good health (CMV status not recorded). Some clones in this sample may be carry-over from other donors' samples. The chain is made from TRBV6-5 and TRBJ2-3, and perhaps TRBD2 as D gene, on 6 matching bases. Specimen: PBMCs. The DNA sequence is as follows: TGTGCCAGCAGTTACTCGGGTGCAGCGGGAGATACGCAGTATTTT. The encoded protein is CASSYSGAAGDTQYF.